A selection of T cell receptor beta chains follows, all from one sample in a study of graft-versus-host responses after intestinal transplantation. This table comes from immunoSEQ multiplex PCR, and its TCRdb copy is limited to in-frame clones, with some not included. The sample includes 12,000 to 15,000 clones, 25% to 35% of them seen just once. Sequencing was performed on alloreactive CD4+ T cells from a mixed lymphocyte reaction culture, taken before intestinal transplant. The receptors were sampled from a human patient who received an intestinal transplant. CDR3s include the opening cysteine and the closing phenylalanine or tryptophan. The D gene is left open where the match is weak. Expanded clones are given a class, and other clones once, few, many or no size at all.

CDR3 protein: CASILDGRKNNEQFF
CDR3 DNA: TGTGCCAGCATCCTTGACGGGCGGAAAAACAATGAGCAGTTCTTC
clone size: few
V gene: TRBV28
D gene: .
J gene: TRBJ2-1
CDR3 length: 15

CDR3 protein: CASSQYSGSYEQYF
CDR3 DNA: TGTGCCAGCAGCCAGTATAGCGGGAGCTACGAGCAGTACTTC
clone size: few
V gene: TRBV6-1
D gene: TRBD2
J gene: TRBJ2-7
CDR3 length: 14

CDR3 protein: CASSLDGQGNQPQHF
CDR3 DNA: TGTGCCAGCAGCTTAGACGGACAGGGCAATCAGCCCCAGCATTTT
clone size: few
V gene: TRBV7-3
D gene: TRBD1
J gene: TRBJ1-5
CDR3 length: 15

CDR3 protein: CASSIGTLPEQFF
CDR3 DNA: TGTGCCAGTAGTATCGGGACCCTCCCTGAGCAGTTCTTC
clone size: .
V gene: TRBV19
D gene: .
J gene: TRBJ2-1
CDR3 length: 13

CDR3 protein: CASNGQEGTYEQYF
CDR3 DNA: TGTGCCAGCAACGGACAGGAGGGTACCTACGAGCAGTACTTC
clone size: .
V gene: TRBV7-8
D gene: .
J gene: TRBJ2-7
CDR3 length: 14

CDR3 protein: CASSVKRREDSGKGMNTEAFF
CDR3 DNA: TGTGCCAGCAGCGTAAAACGGAGGGAAGACAGTGGGAAGGGCATGAACACTGAAGCTTTCTTT
clone size: few
V gene: TRBV9
D gene: .
J gene: TRBJ1-1
CDR3 length: 21

CDR3 protein: CASSLPSGSSYEQYF
CDR3 DNA: TGCGCCAGCAGCCTACCTAGCGGGAGCTCCTACGAGCAGTACTTC
clone size: medium-sized
V gene: TRBV4-3
D gene: TRBD2
J gene: TRBJ2-7
CDR3 length: 15

CDR3 protein: CASSLDLGEQYF
CDR3 DNA: TGTGCCAGCAGCTTAGATCTAGGCGAGCAGTACTTC
clone size: .
V gene: TRBV11-2
D gene: .
J gene: TRBJ2-7
CDR3 length: 12

CDR3 protein: CASSLRATGTEAFF
CDR3 DNA: TGTGCCAGCAGCTTAAGAGCCACGGGCACTGAAGCTTTCTTT
clone size: .
V gene: TRBV11-3
D gene: .
J gene: TRBJ1-1
CDR3 length: 14

CDR3 protein: CASSPQGLVPSGNTIYF
CDR3 DNA: TGTGCCAGCTCACCCCAGGGACTTGTGCCCTCTGGAAACACCATATATTTT
clone size: few
V gene: TRBV18
D gene: .
J gene: TRBJ1-3
CDR3 length: 17

CDR3 protein: CASSFRRGFHEQYF
CDR3 DNA: TGTGCCAGCAGCTTTCGCAGGGGCTTCCACGAGCAGTACTTC
clone size: few
V gene: TRBV7-2
D gene: .
J gene: TRBJ2-7
CDR3 length: 14

CDR3 protein: CAWNSRGAYEQYF
CDR3 DNA: TGTGCCTGGAACTCGCGGGGGGCTTACGAGCAGTACTTC
clone size: .
V gene: TRBV30
D gene: TRBD2
J gene: TRBJ2-7
CDR3 length: 13

CDR3 protein: CASLPARGIAEAFF
CDR3 DNA: TGTGCTTCGCTACCTGCCCGAGGGATCGCTGAAGCTTTCTTT
clone size: once
V gene: TRBV28
D gene: .
J gene: TRBJ1-1
CDR3 length: 14

CDR3 protein: CASSLTSGRAYEQYF
CDR3 DNA: TGTGCCAGCAGCTTGACTAGCGGGAGGGCCTACGAGCAGTACTTC
clone size: few
V gene: TRBV11-1
D gene: TRBD2
J gene: TRBJ2-7
CDR3 length: 15

CDR3 protein: CASNPEAGELFF
CDR3 DNA: TGCGCCAGCAACCCTGAAGCCGGGGAGCTGTTTTTT
clone size: medium-sized
V gene: TRBV5-1
D gene: .
J gene: TRBJ2-2
CDR3 length: 12

CDR3 protein: CASSHGGLAGQNKNIQYF
CDR3 DNA: TGCGCCAGCAGCCACGGGGGACTAGCGGGACAAAACAAAAACATTCAGTACTTC
clone size: .
V gene: TRBV4-1
D gene: TRBD2
J gene: TRBJ2-4
CDR3 length: 18

CDR3 protein: CASSELAGAGIYNEQFF
CDR3 DNA: TGTGCCAGCAGTGAACTAGCGGGAGCCGGGATCTACAATGAGCAGTTCTTC
clone size: .
V gene: TRBV6-4
D gene: TRBD2
J gene: TRBJ2-1
CDR3 length: 17

CDR3 protein: CASILLPGQGVPEAFF
CDR3 DNA: TGTGCCAGCATTCTCCTTCCGGGACAGGGGGTCCCTGAAGCTTTCTTT
clone size: .
V gene: TRBV28
D gene: TRBD1
J gene: TRBJ1-1
CDR3 length: 16

CDR3 protein: CASRLSGARNEQFF
CDR3 DNA: TGTGCCAGCAGGCTTTCAGGGGCGAGGAATGAGCAGTTCTTC
clone size: few
V gene: TRBV6-5
D gene: .
J gene: TRBJ2-1
CDR3 length: 14

CDR3 protein: CASSVTDYNEQFF
CDR3 DNA: TGTGCCAGCTCAGTAACGGATTACAATGAGCAGTTCTTC
clone size: few
V gene: TRBV9
D gene: .
J gene: TRBJ2-1
CDR3 length: 13

CDR3 protein: CASSLVPSGRHTDTQYF
CDR3 DNA: TGCGCCAGCAGCTTGGTTCCTAGCGGGAGACACACAGATACGCAGTATTTT
clone size: few
V gene: TRBV5-1
D gene: TRBD2
J gene: TRBJ2-3
CDR3 length: 17

CDR3 protein: CASSPAGWEQFF
CDR3 DNA: TGTGCCAGCAGTCCCGCGGGCTGGGAGCAGTTCTTC
clone size: medium-sized
V gene: TRBV7-8
D gene: .
J gene: TRBJ2-1
CDR3 length: 12

CDR3 protein: CASNGPPYNEQFF
CDR3 DNA: TGTGCCAGCAACGGCCCCCCCTACAATGAGCAGTTCTTC
clone size: few
V gene: TRBV27
D gene: .
J gene: TRBJ2-1
CDR3 length: 13

CDR3 protein: CASSYRLVNTGELFF
CDR3 DNA: TGTGCCAGCAGTTACAGGCTAGTTAACACCGGGGAGCTGTTTTTT
clone size: few
V gene: TRBV6-5
D gene: .
J gene: TRBJ2-2
CDR3 length: 15

CDR3 protein: CASSVATPSGTPASGANVLTF
CDR3 DNA: TGTGCCAGCAGCGTAGCGACTCCCTCCGGGACCCCTGCCTCTGGGGCCAACGTCCTGACTTTC
clone size: .
V gene: TRBV9
D gene: .
J gene: TRBJ2-6
CDR3 length: 21

CDR3 protein: CSVERGLGTEAFF
CDR3 DNA: TGCAGCGTTGAAAGGGGTTTGGGGACTGAAGCTTTCTTT
clone size: .
V gene: TRBV29-1
D gene: .
J gene: TRBJ1-1
CDR3 length: 13

CDR3 protein: CASSQDVGTSIEGEKLFF
CDR3 DNA: TGTGCCAGCAGCCAAGATGTTGGGACCTCGATTGAGGGCGAAAAACTGTTTTTT
clone size: .
V gene: TRBV4-2
D gene: .
J gene: TRBJ1-4
CDR3 length: 18

CDR3 protein: CSAAPGYEQYF
CDR3 DNA: TGCAGTGCTGCCCCAGGCTACGAGCAGTACTTC
clone size: .
V gene: TRBV20-1
D gene: .
J gene: TRBJ2-7
CDR3 length: 11

CDR3 protein: CAWGGQVGLYGTQYF
CDR3 DNA: TGTGCCTGGGGAGGACAGGTGGGACTCTACGGGACCCAGTACTTC
clone size: few
V gene: TRBV30
D gene: .
J gene: TRBJ2-5
CDR3 length: 15

CDR3 protein: CASSTIRPIRAKNIQYF
CDR3 DNA: TGTGCCAGTAGTACGATCAGACCAATCCGAGCCAAAAACATTCAGTACTTC
clone size: .
V gene: TRBV19
D gene: .
J gene: TRBJ2-4
CDR3 length: 17

CDR3 protein: CASSVDQRTRTFF
CDR3 DNA: TGTGCCAGCAGCGTAGATCAGCGGACAAGGACTTTCTTT
clone size: .
V gene: TRBV9
D gene: .
J gene: TRBJ1-1
CDR3 length: 13

CDR3 protein: CASSLDPGYEQYF
CDR3 DNA: TGCGCCAGCAGCTTGGACCCGGGTTACGAGCAGTACTTC
clone size: .
V gene: TRBV5-1
D gene: .
J gene: TRBJ2-7
CDR3 length: 13

CDR3 protein: CASSFRFNQPQHF
CDR3 DNA: TGTGCCAGCAGCTTTAGATTCAATCAGCCCCAGCATTTT
clone size: .
V gene: TRBV7-7
D gene: .
J gene: TRBJ1-5
CDR3 length: 13

CDR3 protein: CASRTTLSSYNSPLHF
CDR3 DNA: TGTGCCAGTAGGACGACACTTAGCTCCTATAATTCACCCCTCCACTTT
clone size: .
V gene: TRBV19
D gene: .
J gene: TRBJ1-6
CDR3 length: 16

CDR3 protein: CASSLVYEQYF
CDR3 DNA: TGTGCCAGCAGCTTAGTATACGAGCAGTACTTC
clone size: few
V gene: TRBV11-2
D gene: .
J gene: TRBJ2-7
CDR3 length: 11

CDR3 protein: CASSLTSRSPTQYF
CDR3 DNA: TGTGCCAGCAGTTTAACTAGCCGTTCCCCAACCCAGTACTTC
clone size: .
V gene: TRBV6-1
D gene: .
J gene: TRBJ2-5
CDR3 length: 14

CDR3 protein: CATSRVLNPQGATQYF
CDR3 DNA: TGTGCCACCAGCAGAGTCCTTAACCCGCAGGGGGCGACGCAGTATTTT
clone size: .
V gene: TRBV15
D gene: TRBD1
J gene: TRBJ2-3
CDR3 length: 16

CDR3 protein: CASSPRTGTGNTIYF
CDR3 DNA: TGTGCCAGCAGCCCTAGGACAGGAACTGGAAACACCATATATTTT
clone size: .
V gene: TRBV7-8
D gene: TRBD1
J gene: TRBJ1-3
CDR3 length: 15

CDR3 protein: CASSQGSGVRTGELFF
CDR3 DNA: TGTGCCAGCAGCCAGGGTAGCGGGGTACGGACCGGGGAGCTGTTTTTT
clone size: .
V gene: TRBV4-1
D gene: TRBD2
J gene: TRBJ2-2
CDR3 length: 16

CDR3 protein: CASSKAASGTRAPSNTGELFF
CDR3 DNA: TGTGCCAGCAGCAAAGCGGCTAGCGGGACTAGAGCACCCTCGAACACCGGGGAGCTGTTTTTT
clone size: few
V gene: TRBV21-1
D gene: .
J gene: TRBJ2-2
CDR3 length: 21

CDR3 protein: CASSIVFPRQGMLSPLHF
CDR3 DNA: TGTGCCAGTAGTATAGTCTTCCCCCGACAGGGGATGTTATCACCCCTCCACTTT
clone size: .
V gene: TRBV19
D gene: TRBD1
J gene: TRBJ1-6
CDR3 length: 18

CDR3 protein: CASSPGTGASQKRTQYF
CDR3 DNA: TGCGCCAGCAGCCCCGGGACAGGGGCGTCCCAAAAGCGGACCCAGTACTTC
clone size: few
V gene: TRBV10-2
D gene: TRBD1
J gene: TRBJ2-5
CDR3 length: 17

CDR3 protein: CASSSSGRPSYEQYF
CDR3 DNA: TGTGCCAGCAGCTCCAGCGGGAGGCCCTCCTACGAGCAGTACTTC
clone size: .
V gene: TRBV7-2
D gene: TRBD2
J gene: TRBJ2-7
CDR3 length: 15

CDR3 protein: CASKRDRGYEQYF
CDR3 DNA: TGTGCCAGCAAAAGGGACAGGGGGTACGAGCAGTACTTC
clone size: .
V gene: TRBV27
D gene: TRBD1
J gene: TRBJ2-7
CDR3 length: 13

CDR3 protein: CASSLVPTSGANVLTF
CDR3 DNA: TGCGCCAGCAGCTTGGTTCCGACCTCTGGGGCCAACGTCCTGACTTTC
clone size: .
V gene: TRBV5-1
D gene: .
J gene: TRBJ2-6
CDR3 length: 16

CDR3 protein: CASSYSDSRLHF
CDR3 DNA: TGTGCCAGCAGTTATTCGGACAGTCGACTCCACTTT
clone size: few
V gene: TRBV6-6
D gene: .
J gene: TRBJ1-6
CDR3 length: 12

CDR3 protein: CASSPSGGQVTYEQYF
CDR3 DNA: TGTGCCAGCAGCCCGAGCGGGGGACAGGTTACCTACGAGCAGTACTTC
clone size: few
V gene: TRBV11-2
D gene: .
J gene: TRBJ2-7
CDR3 length: 16

CDR3 protein: CATSRERQGAAGELFF
CDR3 DNA: TGTGCCACCAGCAGAGAACGGCAGGGGGCGGCCGGGGAGCTGTTTTTT
clone size: .
V gene: TRBV15
D gene: TRBD1
J gene: TRBJ2-2
CDR3 length: 16

CDR3 protein: CASSPRQDQPQHF
CDR3 DNA: TGTGCCAGCTCACCACGTCAGGACCAGCCCCAGCATTTT
clone size: .
V gene: TRBV18
D gene: .
J gene: TRBJ1-5
CDR3 length: 13

CDR3 protein: CASSTRQGRNTEAFF
CDR3 DNA: TGTGCCAGCAGTACGAGACAGGGACGGAACACTGAAGCTTTCTTT
clone size: medium-sized
V gene: TRBV2
D gene: TRBD1
J gene: TRBJ1-1
CDR3 length: 15

CDR3 protein: CASSYVDLYEQYF
CDR3 DNA: TGTGCCAGCAGTTACGTAGACTTGTACGAGCAGTACTTC
clone size: .
V gene: TRBV6-5
D gene: .
J gene: TRBJ2-7
CDR3 length: 13